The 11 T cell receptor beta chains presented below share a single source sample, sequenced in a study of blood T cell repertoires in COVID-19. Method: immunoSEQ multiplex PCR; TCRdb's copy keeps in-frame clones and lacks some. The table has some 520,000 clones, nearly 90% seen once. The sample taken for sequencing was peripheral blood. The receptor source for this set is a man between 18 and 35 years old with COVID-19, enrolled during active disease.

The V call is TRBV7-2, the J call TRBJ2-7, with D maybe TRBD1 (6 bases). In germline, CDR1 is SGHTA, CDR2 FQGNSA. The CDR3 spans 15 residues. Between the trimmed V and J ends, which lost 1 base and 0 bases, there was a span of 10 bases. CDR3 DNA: TGTGCCAGCAGCTTAGGGACAGCGAGCTCCTACGAGCAGTACTTC. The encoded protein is CASSLGTASSYEQYF.

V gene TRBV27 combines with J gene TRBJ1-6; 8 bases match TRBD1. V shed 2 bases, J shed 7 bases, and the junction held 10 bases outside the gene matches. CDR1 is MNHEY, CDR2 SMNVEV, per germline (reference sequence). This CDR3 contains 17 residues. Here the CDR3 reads CASSLMVGTGGNSPLHF. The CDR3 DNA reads TGTGCCAGCAGTTTAATGGTTGGTACAGGGGGAAATTCACCCCTCCACTTT.

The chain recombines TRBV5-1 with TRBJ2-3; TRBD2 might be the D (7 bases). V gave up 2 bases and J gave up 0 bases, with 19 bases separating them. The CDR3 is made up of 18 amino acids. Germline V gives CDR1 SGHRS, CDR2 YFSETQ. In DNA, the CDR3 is TGCGCCAGCAGCTTAAACTCCGGGGGGCCTACTAGCACAGATACGCAGTATTTT. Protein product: CASSLNSGGPTSTDTQYF.

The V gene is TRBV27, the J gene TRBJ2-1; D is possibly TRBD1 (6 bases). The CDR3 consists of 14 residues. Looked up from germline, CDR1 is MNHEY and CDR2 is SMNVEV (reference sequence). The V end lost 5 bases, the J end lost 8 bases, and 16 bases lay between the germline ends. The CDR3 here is CASSPRQAGHEQFF. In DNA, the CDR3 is TGTGCCAGCAGTCCCCGACAGGCTGGGCATGAGCAGTTCTTC.

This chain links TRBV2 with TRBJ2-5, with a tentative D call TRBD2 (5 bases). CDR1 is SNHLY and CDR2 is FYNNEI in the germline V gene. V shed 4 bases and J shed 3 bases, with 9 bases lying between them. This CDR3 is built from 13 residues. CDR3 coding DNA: TGTGCCAGCAGTGTTACTAGAGAAGAGACCCAGTACTTC. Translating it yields CASSVTREETQYF. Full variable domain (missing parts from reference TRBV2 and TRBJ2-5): EPEVTQTPSHQVTQMGQEVILRCVPISNHLYFYWYRQILGQKVEFLVSFYNNEISEKSEIFDDQFSVERPDGSNFTLKIRSTKLEDSAMYFCASSVTREETQYFGPGTRLLVL.

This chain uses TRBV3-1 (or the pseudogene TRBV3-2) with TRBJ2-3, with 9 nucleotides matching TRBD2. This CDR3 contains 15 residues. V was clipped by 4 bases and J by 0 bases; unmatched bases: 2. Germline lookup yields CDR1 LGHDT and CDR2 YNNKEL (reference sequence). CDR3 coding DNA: TGTGCCAGCAGCCGCGGGGGGGCGAGCACAGATACGCAGTATTTT. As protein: CASSRGGASTDTQYF.

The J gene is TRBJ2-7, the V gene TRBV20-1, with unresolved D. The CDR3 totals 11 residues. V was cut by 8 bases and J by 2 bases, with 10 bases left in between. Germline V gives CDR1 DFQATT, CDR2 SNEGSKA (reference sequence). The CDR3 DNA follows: TGCAGTATTCGAGGCACCTACGAGCAGTACTTC. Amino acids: CSIRGTYEQYF.

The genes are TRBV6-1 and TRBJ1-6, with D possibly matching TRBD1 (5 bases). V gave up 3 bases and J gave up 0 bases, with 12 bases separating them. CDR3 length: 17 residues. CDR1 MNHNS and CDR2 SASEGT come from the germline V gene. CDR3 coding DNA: TGTGCCAGCAGTGAGGGGTACAGGAGCTCCTATAATTCACCCCTCCACTTT. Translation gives CASSEGYRSSYNSPLHF.

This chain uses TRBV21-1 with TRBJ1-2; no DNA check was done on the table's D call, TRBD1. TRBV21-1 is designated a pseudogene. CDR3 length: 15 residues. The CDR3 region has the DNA TGTGCCAGCAGCAAAGTCGTTACAGTCGCCTATGGCTACACCTTC. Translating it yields CASSKVVTVAYGYTF.

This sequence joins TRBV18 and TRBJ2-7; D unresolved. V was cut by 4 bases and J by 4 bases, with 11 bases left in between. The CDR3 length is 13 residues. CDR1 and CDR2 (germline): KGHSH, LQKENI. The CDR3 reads CASSLTHPYEQYF. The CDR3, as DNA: TGTGCCAGCTCACTCACTCACCCTTACGAGCAGTACTTC. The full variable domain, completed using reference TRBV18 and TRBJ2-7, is NAGVMQNPRHLVRRRGQEARLRCSPMKGHSHVYWYRQLPEEGLKFMVYLQKENIIDESGMPKERFSAEFPKEGPSILRIQQVVRGDSAAYFCASSLTHPYEQYFGPGTRLTVT.

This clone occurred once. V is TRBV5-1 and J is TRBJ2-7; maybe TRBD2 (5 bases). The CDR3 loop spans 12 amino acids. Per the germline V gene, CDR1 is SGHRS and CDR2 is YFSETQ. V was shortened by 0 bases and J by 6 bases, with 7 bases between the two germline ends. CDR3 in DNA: TGCGCCAGCAGCTTGGGAGGGTTCGAGCAGTACTTC. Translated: CASSLGGFEQYF.